This TCR beta chain appears in the sequencing data of a study of PD-1 blockade in mismatch repair-deficient tumors. Study findings and constraints: Tumor-resident clones, often undetectable pretreatment in blood, expanded then contracted after pembrolizumab.

The sample holds one count of this clone. Its antigen is still unknown. TCR sequencing covered a few patients who responded to pembrolizumab. Using immunoSEQ multiplex PCR, the repertoire was profiled, and TCRdb retains in-frame clones only, with some absent. The sample carries some 100,000 clones, approximately 83% recorded once. Germline V lookup: CDR1 SGHDN, CDR2 FVKESK. After removal of 0 bases from V and 9 bases from J, the junction contained 6 bases not matched to a gene. CDR3 length equals 16 residues. The chain is built from TRBV14 and TRBJ2-1, with 12 bases that match TRBD2. This TCR was recovered from an adult with mismatch repair-deficient cancer. Sequencing used peripheral blood, obtained roughly 36 weeks after starting pembrolizumab. The CDR3, as DNA: TGTGCCAGCAGCCAAGATATGACTAGCGGGAGCTTTGAGCAGTTCTTC. Translated, it gives CASSQDMTSGSFEQFF.